These 8 T cell receptor beta chains were all obtained from the same sample, sequenced in a study of radiotherapy plus CTLA-4 blockade in lung cancer. Sequencing used immunoSEQ multiplex PCR; TCRdb keeps in-frame clones, though not all of them. Altogether over 75,000 clones are present, roughly 80% being singletons, with the ten largest covering around 0.8%. Source: peripheral blood, taken from a patient treated with radiotherapy plus ipilimumab. The receptors stem from a human donor with non-small cell lung cancer who had stable disease on radiotherapy plus ipilimumab.

The rearrangement uses TRBV4-2 and TRBJ2-3, with D perhaps TRBD2 (5 bases). Germline V CDR1 and CDR2: LGHNA, YNFKEQ. The CDR3 is 15 amino acids. V lost 2 bases to trimming and J lost 7 bases, with 16 bases between them. The CDR3 reads CASSQTVGGPHTQYF. The CDR3 DNA sequence: TGTGCCAGCAGCCAAACCGTAGGCGGGCCCCATACGCAGTATTTT.

V and J are TRBV10-1 and TRBJ2-5, with 10 nucleotides matching TRBD2. The end of the DNA aligns better with TRBJ2-7, so the J call may be wrong. CDR3 length equals 15 residues. The V gene's germline CDR1 is WNHNN and CDR2 SYGVQD (reference sequence). CDR3 residues: CASSESRTSGYEQYF. The DNA for the CDR3 is TGCGCCAGCAGTGAATCTAGGACTAGCGGATACGAGCAGTACTTC.

This chain joins TRBV20-1 and TRBJ1-2; D may be TRBD1 (5 bases). Germline assignment: CDR1 DFQATT and CDR2 SNEGSKA (reference sequence). V lost 3 bases, J lost 7 bases, and 9 bases lay in between. This CDR3 is built from 11 residues. The CDR3 loop reads CSASVGGGYTF. For the CDR3, the DNA is TGCAGTGCTAGTGTTGGGGGTGGCTACACCTTC.

This sequence joins TRBV27 and TRBJ2-3; 7 positions match TRBD2. Germline V CDR1 and CDR2: MNHEY, SMNVEV (reference sequence). The J segment lost 6 bases and the V segment lost 4 bases, leaving 7 bases of the junction unmatched. The CDR3 is made up of 14 amino acids. For the CDR3, the DNA is TGTGCCAGCAGTTGGGGGGGACCCTCCGATACGCAGTATTTT. This translates into CASSWGGPSDTQYF.

This rearrangement joins TRBV7-3 to TRBJ1-1, with D perhaps TRBD1 (5 bases). Looked up from germline, CDR1 is SGHTA and CDR2 is FQGTGA. V was cut by 3 bases and J by 1 base, with 6 bases left in between. The CDR3 is 13 residues long. In DNA form, the CDR3 reads TGTGCCAGCAGCTTTACAGGGAACACTGAAGCTTTCTTT. Amino acids: CASSFTGNTEAFF.

The CDR3 region has the DNA TGTGCCAGCAGCATGGACAGGGGGAACTATGGCTACACCTTC. Residues: CASSMDRGNYGYTF. The J gene is TRBJ1-2, the V gene TRBV7-9, with 10 positions matching TRBD1. The CDR3 length is 14 residues. With V trimmed by 5 bases and J by 2 bases, 2 bases remained unmatched. The V gene's germline CDR1 is SEHNR and CDR2 FQNEAQ (reference sequence).

The rearrangement uses TRBV29-1 and TRBJ2-2, with 8 bases that match TRBD1. V lost 4 bases, J lost 5 bases, and 6 bases stayed unmatched. The CDR3 has 14 amino acids. Germline-derived CDR1 and CDR2 are SQVTM and ANQGSEA. In DNA form, the CDR3 reads TGCAGCGTTGGCGGGACAGGTACAACCGGGGAGCTGTTTTTT. This translates into CSVGGTGTTGELFF.

The chain recombines TRBV5-4 with TRBJ1-2; D is undetermined. Germline-derived CDR1 and CDR2 are SGHNT and YYREEE (reference sequence). The CDR3 has 15 amino acids. V was trimmed by 6 bases and J by 4 bases, leaving 19 bases between them. The CDR3 reads CASNGGPGKTYGYTF. Here the CDR3 DNA reads TGTGCCAGCAACGGTGGACCAGGAAAGACCTATGGCTACACCTTC.